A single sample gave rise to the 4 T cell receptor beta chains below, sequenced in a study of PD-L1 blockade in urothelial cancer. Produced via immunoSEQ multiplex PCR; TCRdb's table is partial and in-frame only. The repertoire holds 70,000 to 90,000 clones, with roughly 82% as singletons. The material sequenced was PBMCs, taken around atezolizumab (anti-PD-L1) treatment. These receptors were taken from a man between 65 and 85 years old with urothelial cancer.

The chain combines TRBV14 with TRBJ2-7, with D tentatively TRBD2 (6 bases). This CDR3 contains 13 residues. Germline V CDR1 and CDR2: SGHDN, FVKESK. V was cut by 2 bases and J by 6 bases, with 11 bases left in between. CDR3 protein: CASSQFDGGEQYF. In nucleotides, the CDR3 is TGTGCCAGCAGCCAATTTGACGGGGGCGAGCAGTACTTC.

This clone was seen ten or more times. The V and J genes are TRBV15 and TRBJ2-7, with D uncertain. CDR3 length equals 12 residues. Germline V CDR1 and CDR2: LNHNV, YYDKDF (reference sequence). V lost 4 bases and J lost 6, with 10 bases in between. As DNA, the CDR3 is TGTGCCACCAGCACGGCCAGAGGCGAGCAGTACTTC. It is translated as CATSTARGEQYF.

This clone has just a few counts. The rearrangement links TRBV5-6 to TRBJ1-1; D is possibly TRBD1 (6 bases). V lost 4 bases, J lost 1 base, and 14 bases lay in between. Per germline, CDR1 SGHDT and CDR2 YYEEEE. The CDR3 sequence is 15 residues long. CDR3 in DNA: TGTGCCAGCAGCCGACCATCGACAGGGAACACTGAAGCTTTCTTT. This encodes CASSRPSTGNTEAFF.

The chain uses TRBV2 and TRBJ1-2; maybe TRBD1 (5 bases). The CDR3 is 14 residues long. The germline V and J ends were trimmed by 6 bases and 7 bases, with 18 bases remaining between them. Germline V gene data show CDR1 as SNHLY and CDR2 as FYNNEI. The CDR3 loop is CASSEEGSLPGYTF. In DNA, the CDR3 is TGTGCCAGCAGCGAGGAGGGGTCCCTACCTGGCTACACCTTC.